This T cell receptor (beta chain) was found in a study of long-term antiretroviral therapy in people with HIV. Researchers ran immunoSEQ v3.0 at survey level. For every sample, sequencing targeted about 35,000-55,000 T-cell genomes. Method: immunoSEQ multiplex PCR; TCRdb's copy keeps in-frame clones and lacks some. The data contain 13,000 to 15,000 clones, less than 85% of them singletons. V was pared by 0 bases and J by 3 bases, with 7 bases between. This CDR3 contains 14 residues. The germline V gene encodes CDR1 SGDLS and CDR2 YYNGEE. Concerning this clone itself: The sample holds other DNA sequences that translate to the same CDR3.

The genes are TRBV9 and TRBJ1-5; D ambiguous. The origin of this receptor is a man aged 35 to 55 with HIV. The specimen comprised unsorted PBMCs, sampled 3.2 years before starting antiretroviral therapy. In DNA, the CDR3 is TGTGCCAGCAGCGTAGGAGGGCCCAATCAGCCCCAGCATTTT. Translated, it gives CASSVGGPNQPQHF.